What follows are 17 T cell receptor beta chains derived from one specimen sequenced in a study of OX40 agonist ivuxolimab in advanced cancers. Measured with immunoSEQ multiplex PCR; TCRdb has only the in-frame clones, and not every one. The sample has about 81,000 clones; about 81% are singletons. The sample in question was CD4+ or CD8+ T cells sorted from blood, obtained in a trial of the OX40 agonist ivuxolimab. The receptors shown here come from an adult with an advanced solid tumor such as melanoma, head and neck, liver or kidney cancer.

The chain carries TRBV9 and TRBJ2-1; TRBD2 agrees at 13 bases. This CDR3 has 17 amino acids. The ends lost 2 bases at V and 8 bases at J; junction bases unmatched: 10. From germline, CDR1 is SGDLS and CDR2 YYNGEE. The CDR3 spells CASSVIWTSGGTDEQFF. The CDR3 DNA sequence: TGTGCCAGCAGCGTCATATGGACTAGCGGGGGCACGGATGAGCAGTTCTTC.

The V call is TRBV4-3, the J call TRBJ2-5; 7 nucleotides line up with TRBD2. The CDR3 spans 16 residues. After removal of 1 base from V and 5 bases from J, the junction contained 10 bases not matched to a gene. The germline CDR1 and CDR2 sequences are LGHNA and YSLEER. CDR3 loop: CASSQGIGEGRETQYF. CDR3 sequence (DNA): TGCGCCAGCAGCCAAGGGATCGGGGAGGGCCGCGAGACCCAGTACTTC.

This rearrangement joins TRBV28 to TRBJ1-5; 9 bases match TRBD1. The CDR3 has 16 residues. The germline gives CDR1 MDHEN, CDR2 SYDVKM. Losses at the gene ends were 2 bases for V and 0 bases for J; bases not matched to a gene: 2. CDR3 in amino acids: CASSLGQGYSNQPQHF. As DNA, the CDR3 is TGTGCCAGCAGTTTAGGACAGGGGTATAGCAATCAGCCCCAGCATTTT.

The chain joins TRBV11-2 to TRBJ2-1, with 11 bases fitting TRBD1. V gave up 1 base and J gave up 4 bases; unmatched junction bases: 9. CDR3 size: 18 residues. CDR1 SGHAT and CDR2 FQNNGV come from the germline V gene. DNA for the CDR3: TGTGCCAGCAGCTTAGGAAGCGTAGGGACAGGGGGTTACAATGAGCAGTTCTTC. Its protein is CASSLGSVGTGGYNEQFF.

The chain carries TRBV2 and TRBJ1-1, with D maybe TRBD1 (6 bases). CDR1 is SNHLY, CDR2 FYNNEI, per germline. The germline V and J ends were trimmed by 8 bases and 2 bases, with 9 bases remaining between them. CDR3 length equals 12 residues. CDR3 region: CASEQGNTEAFF. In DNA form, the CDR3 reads TGTGCCAGCGAACAGGGAAACACTGAAGCTTTCTTT.

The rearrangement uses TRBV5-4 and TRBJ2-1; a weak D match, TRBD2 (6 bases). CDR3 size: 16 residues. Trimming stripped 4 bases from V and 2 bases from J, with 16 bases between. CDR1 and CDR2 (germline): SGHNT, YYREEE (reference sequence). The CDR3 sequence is CASSRPSWGAYNEQFF. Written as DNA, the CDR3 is TGTGCCAGCAGCCGGCCCTCCTGGGGGGCCTACAATGAGCAGTTCTTC.

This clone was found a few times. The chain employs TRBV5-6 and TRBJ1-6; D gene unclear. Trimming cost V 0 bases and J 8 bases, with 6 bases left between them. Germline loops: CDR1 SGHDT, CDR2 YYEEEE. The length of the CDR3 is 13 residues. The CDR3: CASSLALDSPLHF. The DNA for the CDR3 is TGTGCCAGCAGCTTGGCCTTGGATTCACCCCTCCACTTT.

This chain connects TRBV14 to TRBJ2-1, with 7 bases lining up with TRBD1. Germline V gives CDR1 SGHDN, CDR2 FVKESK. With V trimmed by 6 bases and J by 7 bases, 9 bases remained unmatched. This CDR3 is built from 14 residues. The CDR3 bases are TGTGCCAGCAGGCAACAGGGGCTTGGGAATGAGCAGTTCTTC. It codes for CASRQQGLGNEQFF. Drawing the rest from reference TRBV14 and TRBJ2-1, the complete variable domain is EAGVTQFPSHSVIEKGQTVTLRCDPISGHDNLYWYRRVMGKEIKFLLHFVKESKQDESGMPNNRFLAERTGGTYSTLKVQPAELEDSGVYFCASRQQGLGNEQFFGPGTRLTVL.

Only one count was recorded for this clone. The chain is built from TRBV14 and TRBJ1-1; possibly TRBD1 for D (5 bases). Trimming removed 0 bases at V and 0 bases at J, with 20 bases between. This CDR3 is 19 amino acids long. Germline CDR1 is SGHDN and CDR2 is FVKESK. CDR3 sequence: CASSQDGLLRGVLNTEAFF. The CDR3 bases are TGTGCCAGCAGCCAAGACGGTTTACTGAGAGGGGTTCTGAACACTGAAGCTTTCTTT.

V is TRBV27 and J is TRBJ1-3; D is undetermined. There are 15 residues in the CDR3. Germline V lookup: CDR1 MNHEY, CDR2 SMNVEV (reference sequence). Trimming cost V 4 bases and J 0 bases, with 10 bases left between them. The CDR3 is CASSSPSSSGNTIYF. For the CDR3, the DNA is TGTGCCAGCAGTTCCCCCAGCAGCTCTGGAAACACCATATATTTT.

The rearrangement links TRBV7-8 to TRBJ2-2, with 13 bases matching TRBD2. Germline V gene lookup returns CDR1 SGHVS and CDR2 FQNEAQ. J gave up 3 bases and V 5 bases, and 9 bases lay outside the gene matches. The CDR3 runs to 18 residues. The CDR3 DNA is TGTGCCAGCAGCCCCGGGACTAGCGGGAAACTTCACACCGGGGAGCTGTTTTTT. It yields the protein CASSPGTSGKLHTGELFF.

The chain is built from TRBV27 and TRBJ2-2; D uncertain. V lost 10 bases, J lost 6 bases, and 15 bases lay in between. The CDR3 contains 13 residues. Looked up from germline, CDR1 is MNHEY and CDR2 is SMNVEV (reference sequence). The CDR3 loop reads CATQSYGAGELFF. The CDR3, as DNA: TGTGCCACCCAATCGTATGGGGCCGGGGAGCTGTTTTTT.

The CDR3 region has the DNA TGTGCCAGCAGCTTTGTCCGTAGCTCCTACGAGCAGTACGTC. The encoded protein is CASSFVRSSYEQYV. The chain recombines TRBV5-8 with TRBJ2-7, with no clear D. There are 14 residues in the CDR3. V dropped 2 bases and J dropped 0 bases, with 9 bases sitting between them. Looked up from germline, CDR1 is SGHTS and CDR2 is YDEGEE.

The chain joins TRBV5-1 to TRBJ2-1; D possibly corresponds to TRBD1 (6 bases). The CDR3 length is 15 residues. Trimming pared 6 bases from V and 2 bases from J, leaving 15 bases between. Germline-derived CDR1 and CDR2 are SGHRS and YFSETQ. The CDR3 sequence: CASNPDRRTYNEQFF. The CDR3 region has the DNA TGCGCCAGCAATCCCGACAGGAGGACCTACAATGAGCAGTTCTTC.

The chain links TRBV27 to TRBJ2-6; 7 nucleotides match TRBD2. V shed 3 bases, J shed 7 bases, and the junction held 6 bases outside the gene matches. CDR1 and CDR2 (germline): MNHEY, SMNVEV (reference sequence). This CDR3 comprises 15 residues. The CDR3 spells CASSFYGGRANVLTF. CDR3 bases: TGTGCCAGCAGTTTCTACGGCGGGAGAGCCAACGTCCTGACTTTC.

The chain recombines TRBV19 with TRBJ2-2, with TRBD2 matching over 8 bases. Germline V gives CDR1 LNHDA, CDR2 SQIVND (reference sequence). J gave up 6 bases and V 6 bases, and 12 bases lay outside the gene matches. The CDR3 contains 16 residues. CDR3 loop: CASRLRDGTSAGELFF. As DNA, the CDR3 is TGTGCCAGTAGGTTGCGGGACGGGACTAGTGCCGGGGAGCTGTTTTTT. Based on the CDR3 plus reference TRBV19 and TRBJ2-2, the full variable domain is DGGITQSPKYLFRKEGQNVTLSCEQNLNHDAMYWYRQDPGQGLRLIYYSQIVNDFQKGDIAEGYSVSREKKESFPLTVTSAQKNPTAFYLCASRLRDGTSAGELFFGEGSRLTVL.

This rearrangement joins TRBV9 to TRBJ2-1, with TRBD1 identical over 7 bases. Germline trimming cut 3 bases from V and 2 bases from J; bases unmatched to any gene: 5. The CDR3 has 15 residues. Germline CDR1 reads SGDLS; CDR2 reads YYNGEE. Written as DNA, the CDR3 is TGTGCCAGCAGCGCCACGGGACAGCCCTACAATGAGCAGTTCTTC. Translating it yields CASSATGQPYNEQFF.